What follows is one T cell receptor beta chain and its context. Its antigen is currently unknown. The data were taken from a study of beta chain features in type 1 diabetes. Study details: Investigators examined some 100,000,000 sorted cells across all samples. General study points: Shorter TCRB CDR3s, moderately but significantly so, marked every one of the four CD4+ subsets in Type 1 diabetes patients.

What was sequenced were expressed TCRB transcripts, since all of the isolated RNA had been reverse transcribed. The table came from immunoSEQ multiplex PCR; TCRdb's copy has only in-frame clones and leaves some out. The repertoire holds 640,000 or so clones, with about 14% as singletons. Trimming cost V 3 bases and J 0 bases, with 8 bases left between them. The CDR3 runs 14 residues. Germline CDR1 and CDR2: MDHEN and SYDVKM. The chain is built from TRBV28 and TRBJ1-1, with D uncertain. This clonotype was sampled from a man in his late teens or twenties with type 1 diabetes. Source material: naive CD4+ T cells from blood. CDR3 in amino acids: CASSLRQLNTEAFF. The CDR3, as DNA: TGTGCCAGCAGTTTGAGGCAACTGAACACTGAAGCTTTCTTT.